This entry features one T cell receptor (beta chain) sequence. This record comes from a study of blood T cell repertoires in COVID-19. Study-wide context: T cells, B-cell-depleted T cells, or PBMCs supplied cDNA or gDNA.

TCRdb keeps only in-frame clones here, not all; method: immunoSEQ multiplex PCR. Here the sample spans roughly 200,000 clones, approximately 86% being singletons. V lost 0 bases and J 8 bases, leaving 8 bases between the germline ends. There are 14 residues in the CDR3. CDR1 is MNHEY, CDR2 SMNVEV, per germline (reference sequence). The TCR originated in a man between 60 and 70 years old with acute or convalescent COVID-19. The sequencing input was peripheral blood. The chain has TRBV27 and TRBJ1-6; D possibly corresponds to TRBD1 (5 bases). The DNA for the CDR3 is TGTGCCAGCAGTTTATCGGGGGGTGATTCACCCCTCCACTTT. Its translation: CASSLSGGDSPLHF.